Detailed here is one T cell receptor (beta chain). Original methodology: Quantification of nucleated cells was approximated via reference gene primer amplification. Profiling relied on immunoSEQ multiplex PCR, and the TCRdb table lists in-frame clones only, not all of them. That table is the source of V, J and clone size, and D and trimming were worked out from the DNA. The table lists 190,000 or so clones, around nine tenths of them singletons. From germline, CDR1 is SQVTM and CDR2 ANQGSEA. This CDR3 region has 13 residues. V was shortened by 0 bases and J by 4 bases, with 10 bases between the two germline ends. The data derive from a study of blood T cell repertoires in COVID-19. Study as a whole: Collection of acute and convalescent COVID-19 samples took place in the United States, Italy and Spain.

This clonotype was sampled from a man in his forties with active or convalescent COVID-19. The sequenced material came from peripheral blood. The chain recombines TRBV29-1 with TRBJ2-7; no definite D call. CDR3 sequence: CSVEDQVEYEQYF. In DNA form, the CDR3 reads TGCAGCGTTGAAGATCAAGTGGAGTACGAGCAGTACTTC.